This T cell receptor beta chain was found in a study of blood T cells in healthy people across ages. Germline V gene lookup returns CDR1 DFQATT and CDR2 SNEGSKA (reference sequence). The CDR3 length is 14 residues. V was clipped by 0 bases and J by 4 bases, with 11 bases between them. In this sample, this clonotype turned up a few times. Its target is unknown. General observations from the study: Whereas aged donors had fewer naive CD4+ cells, long-lived donors had more of them and higher diversity. Per-million-T-cell TCR beta diversity fell roughly linearly with age.

A sample-barcoded 5' primer and a J-beta primer mix were used in a second PCR of about 7 to 12 cycles. CDR3-containing paired-end reads numbered at least 2.5 million in each sample. TCRdb called the 5' RACE reads again in MiXCR, with one record for every CDR3 protein. Seen here are more than 650,000 distinct CDR3 sequences, around half observed once, and the top ten hold approximately 40%. The sample comprised blood. This clonotype originated in a man older than 75 in good health. The genes are TRBV20-1 and TRBJ2-3; D remains ambiguous. This CDR3 is CSARDHLGSDTQYF. As DNA, the CDR3 is TGCAGTGCTAGAGACCACCTAGGATCAGATACGCAGTATTTT.